This T cell receptor beta chain emerged from a study of blood T cell repertoires in COVID-19. Study in general: PBMCs, B-cell-depleted T cells, or T cells provided the cDNA or gDNA that made up the material.

Assay: immunoSEQ multiplex PCR; the TCRdb copy retains only in-frame clones and omits some. The sample holds about 250,000 clones; 85% to 90% are singletons and the top ten take approximately 1.4%. V was shortened by 2 bases and J by 6 bases, with 13 bases between the two germline ends. CDR3 length equals 14 residues. Germline V gives CDR1 SGHVS, CDR2 FQNEAQ. This TCR derives from an elderly man with acute or convalescent COVID-19. The chain links TRBV7-8 to TRBJ1-2, with D unresolved. Sample: peripheral blood. The CDR3 DNA is TGTGCCAGCAGCTTAACGGGGAGCGGGGATGGCTACACCTTC. This translates into CASSLTGSGDGYTF.